A selection of T cell receptor beta chains follows, all from one sample in a study of blood T cell repertoires in COVID-19. The protocol was immunoSEQ multiplex PCR, while the TCRdb copy is restricted to in-frame clones and leaves out a portion. In the table there are about 73,000 clones, 90% of which are singletons. The sequenced sample was peripheral blood. These receptors originate from a woman of 80 years or more with active or convalescent COVID-19. CDR3s include the opening cysteine and the closing phenylalanine or tryptophan. Each record gives: V gene, CDR3 protein.

v_call: TRBV5-8; cdr3_aa: CASSLEGVGIYGYTF
v_call: TRBV5-1; cdr3_aa: CASSLGQGSSYEQYF
v_call: TRBV5-1; cdr3_aa: CASSLGSLAKNIQYF
v_call: TRBV7-2; cdr3_aa: CASSSAGSPPYEQYF
v_call: TRBV4-3; cdr3_aa: CASSQEGGPGRLGANEKLFF
v_call: TRBV5-1; cdr3_aa: CASSLGTASGTEAFF
v_call: TRBV4-1; cdr3_aa: CASSQGPGGFKNIQYF
v_call: TRBV24-1; cdr3_aa: CATSDFWDRVSQPQHF
v_call: TRBV19; cdr3_aa: CASSTLGQGREHYGYTF
v_call: TRBV27; cdr3_aa: CASSLGGNSPLHF
v_call: TRBV5-6; cdr3_aa: CASSATGGPNQPQHF
v_call: TRBV5-1; cdr3_aa: CASSLERSTDTQYF
v_call: TRBV6-1; cdr3_aa: CASSEAGDSPYEQYF
v_call: TRBV29-1; cdr3_aa: CSVRQGASYNEQFF
v_call: TRBV5-1; cdr3_aa: CASNGGAQAYEQYF
v_call: TRBV3-1/TRBV3-2; cdr3_aa: CASRHRSANSPLHF
v_call: TRBV6-2/TRBV6-3; cdr3_aa: CASSHRQGWDTQYF
v_call: TRBV1; cdr3_aa: CTSSQERGSGGTHTGELFF
v_call: TRBV30; cdr3_aa: CAWSQTGNQPQHF
v_call: TRBV5-1; cdr3_aa: CASGFSIQGSTEAFF
v_call: TRBV3-1/TRBV3-2; cdr3_aa: CASSQVRAGEGETQYF
v_call: TRBV4-3; cdr3_aa: CASSPGLTGELFF
v_call: TRBV5-1; cdr3_aa: CASSLRTSGGELFF
v_call: TRBV27; cdr3_aa: CASSLRPSVYYEQYF
v_call: TRBV5-6; cdr3_aa: CASSSGLAAGDTQYF
v_call: TRBV19; cdr3_aa: CASSISTGARSGNTIYF
v_call: TRBV18; cdr3_aa: CASSPPNQGVEKLFF
v_call: TRBV18; cdr3_aa: CASSPLGDSGYTF
v_call: TRBV7-2; cdr3_aa: CASSGRLGTGTDTQYF
v_call: TRBV5-5; cdr3_aa: CASSWSTSGGTDTQYF
v_call: TRBV4-1; cdr3_aa: CASSQASTGVNEKLFF
v_call: TRBV6-4; cdr3_aa: CASKGLKIKGTEAFF
v_call: TRBV4-1; cdr3_aa: CASSQITWLNTEAFF
v_call: TRBV19; cdr3_aa: CASSEQEAFF
v_call: TRBV27; cdr3_aa: CASSWDSNTEAFF
v_call: TRBV27; cdr3_aa: CASRSRSGYTF
v_call: TRBV20-1; cdr3_aa: CSASRGAAQETQYF
v_call: TRBV9; cdr3_aa: CASSGGVWTDTQYF
v_call: TRBV19; cdr3_aa: CASSPGTALTIYF
v_call: TRBV7-8; cdr3_aa: CASSLARAGGERGTEAFF
v_call: TRBV6-5; cdr3_aa: CASSPTSRGGGYTF
v_call: TRBV4-1; cdr3_aa: CASSQVLAGAAEAFF
v_call: TRBV15; cdr3_aa: CATSRERGGSYEQYF
v_call: TRBV27; cdr3_aa: CASSLARGRYGYTF
v_call: TRBV29-1; cdr3_aa: CSVGQINTGELFF
v_call: TRBV7-2; cdr3_aa: CASSLGGDLRNQPQHF
v_call: TRBV7-9; cdr3_aa: CASSQMELRNEQFF
v_call: TRBV4-1; cdr3_aa: CASSQDPNGYTF
v_call: TRBV28; cdr3_aa: CASSLPGQVYGYTF
v_call: TRBV19; cdr3_aa: CATLWRAHGYTF
v_call: TRBV9; cdr3_aa: CASSPGRGGTGNTIYF
v_call: TRBV4-1; cdr3_aa: CASSHIFRARGSPLHF
v_call: TRBV28; cdr3_aa: CASSLSGQGQQPQHF
v_call: TRBV6-5; cdr3_aa: CASSLKTGYEQYF
v_call: TRBV19; cdr3_aa: CASKRGLVSGNQPQHF